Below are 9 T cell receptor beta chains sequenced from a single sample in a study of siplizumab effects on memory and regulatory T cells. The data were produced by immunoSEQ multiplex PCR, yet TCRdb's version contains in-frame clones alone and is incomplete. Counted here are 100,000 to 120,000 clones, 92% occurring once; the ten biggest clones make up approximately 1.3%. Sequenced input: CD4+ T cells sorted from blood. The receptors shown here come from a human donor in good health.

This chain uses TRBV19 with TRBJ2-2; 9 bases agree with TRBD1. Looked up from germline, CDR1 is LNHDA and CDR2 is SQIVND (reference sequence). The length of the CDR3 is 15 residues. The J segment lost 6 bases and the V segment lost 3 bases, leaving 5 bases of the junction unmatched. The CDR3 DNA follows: TGTGCCAGTAGTATTTCGACAGGGGGGGCCGGGGAGCTGTTTTTT. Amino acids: CASSISTGGAGELFF. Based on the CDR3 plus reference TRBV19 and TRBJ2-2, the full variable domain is DGGITQSPKYLFRKEGQNVTLSCEQNLNHDAMYWYRQDPGQGLRLIYYSQIVNDFQKGDIAEGYSVSREKKESFPLTVTSAQKNPTAFYLCASSISTGGAGELFFGEGSRLTVL.

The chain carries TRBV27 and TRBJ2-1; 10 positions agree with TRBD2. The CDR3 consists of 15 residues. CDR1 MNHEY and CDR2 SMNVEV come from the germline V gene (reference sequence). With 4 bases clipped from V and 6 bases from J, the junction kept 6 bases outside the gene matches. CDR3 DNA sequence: TGTGCCAGCAGTTCATTTAGCGGGGGGTCCAATGAGCAGTTCTTC. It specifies CASSSFSGGSNEQFF.

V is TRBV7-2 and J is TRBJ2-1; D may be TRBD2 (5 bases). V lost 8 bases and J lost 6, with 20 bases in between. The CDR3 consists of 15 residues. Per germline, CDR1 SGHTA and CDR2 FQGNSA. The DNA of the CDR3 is TGTGCCAGCCGAGGATGGGGAGCAAAGGGCAATGAGCAGTTCTTC. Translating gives CASRGWGAKGNEQFF.

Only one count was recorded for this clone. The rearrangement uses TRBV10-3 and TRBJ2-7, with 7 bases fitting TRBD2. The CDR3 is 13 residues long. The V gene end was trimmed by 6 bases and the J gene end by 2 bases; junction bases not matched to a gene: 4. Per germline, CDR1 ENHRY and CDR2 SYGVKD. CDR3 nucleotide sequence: TGTGCCATCAGCCGTGGGGGGGCCTACGAGCAGTACTTC. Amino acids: CAISRGGAYEQYF.

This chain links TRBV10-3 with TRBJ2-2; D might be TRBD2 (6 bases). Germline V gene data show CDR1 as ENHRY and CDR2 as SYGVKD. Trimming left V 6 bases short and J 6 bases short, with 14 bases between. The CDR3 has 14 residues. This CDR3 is CAIRRGGESGELFF. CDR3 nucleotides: TGTGCCATCAGGAGGGGAGGAGAGTCCGGGGAGCTGTTTTTT.

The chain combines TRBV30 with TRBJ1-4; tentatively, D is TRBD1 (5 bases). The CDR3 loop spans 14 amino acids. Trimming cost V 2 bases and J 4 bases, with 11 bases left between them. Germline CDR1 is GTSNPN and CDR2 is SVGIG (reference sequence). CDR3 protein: CAWSPGTYNEKLFF. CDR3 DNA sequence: TGTGCCTGGAGTCCTGGGACCTATAATGAAAAACTGTTTTTT.

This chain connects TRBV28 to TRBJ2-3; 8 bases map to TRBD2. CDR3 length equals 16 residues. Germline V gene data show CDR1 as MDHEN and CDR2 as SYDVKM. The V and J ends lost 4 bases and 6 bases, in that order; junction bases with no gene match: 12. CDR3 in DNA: TGTGCCAGCAGTTCCAGCGGGAGCCCGAGCGGTGATACGCAGTATTTT. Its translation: CASSSSGSPSGDTQYF.

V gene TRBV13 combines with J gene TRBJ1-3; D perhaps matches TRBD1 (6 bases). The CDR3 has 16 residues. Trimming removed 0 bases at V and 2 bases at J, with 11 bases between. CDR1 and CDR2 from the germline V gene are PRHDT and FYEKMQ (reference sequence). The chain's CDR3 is CASSLGPSGAGNTIYF. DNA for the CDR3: TGTGCCAGCAGCTTAGGACCTTCAGGGGCTGGAAACACCATATATTTT.

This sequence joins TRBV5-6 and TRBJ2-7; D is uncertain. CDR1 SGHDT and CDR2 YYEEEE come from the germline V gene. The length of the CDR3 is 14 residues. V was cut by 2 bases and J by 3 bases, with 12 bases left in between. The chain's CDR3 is CASSLDTINYEQYF. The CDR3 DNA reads TGTGCCAGCAGCTTAGACACCATCAACTACGAGCAGTACTTC. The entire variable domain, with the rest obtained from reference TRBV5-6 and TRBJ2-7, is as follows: DAGVTQSPTHLIKTRGQQVTLRCSPKSGHDTVSWYQQALGQGPQFIFQYYEEEERQRGNFPDRFSGHQFPNYSSELNVNALLLGDSALYLCASSLDTINYEQYFGPGTRLTVT.